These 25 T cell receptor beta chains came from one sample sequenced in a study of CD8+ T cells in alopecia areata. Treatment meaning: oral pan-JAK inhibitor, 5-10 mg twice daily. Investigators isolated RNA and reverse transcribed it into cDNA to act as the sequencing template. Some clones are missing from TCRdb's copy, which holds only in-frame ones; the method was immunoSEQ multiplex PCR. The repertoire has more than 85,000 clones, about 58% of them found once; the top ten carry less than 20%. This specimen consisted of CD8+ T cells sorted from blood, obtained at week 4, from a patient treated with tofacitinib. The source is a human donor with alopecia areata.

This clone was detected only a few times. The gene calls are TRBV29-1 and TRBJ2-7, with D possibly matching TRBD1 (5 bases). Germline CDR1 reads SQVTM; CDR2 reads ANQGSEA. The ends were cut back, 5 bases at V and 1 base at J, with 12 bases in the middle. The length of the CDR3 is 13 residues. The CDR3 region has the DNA TGCAGCGTTTTGGGGCAGCATTCCTACGAGCAGTACTTC. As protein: CSVLGQHSYEQYF.

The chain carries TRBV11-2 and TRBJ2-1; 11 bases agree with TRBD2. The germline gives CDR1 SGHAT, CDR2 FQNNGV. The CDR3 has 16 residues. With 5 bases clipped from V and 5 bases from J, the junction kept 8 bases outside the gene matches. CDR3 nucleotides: TGTGCCAGCAGCGACCTGACTAGCGGGGACAACAATGAGCAGTTCTTC. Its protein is CASSDLTSGDNNEQFF.

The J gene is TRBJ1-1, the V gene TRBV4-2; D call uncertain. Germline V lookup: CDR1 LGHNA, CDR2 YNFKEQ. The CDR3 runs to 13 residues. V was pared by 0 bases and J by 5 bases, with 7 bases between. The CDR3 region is CASSQEPGTEAFF. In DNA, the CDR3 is TGTGCCAGCAGCCAAGAGCCCGGGACTGAAGCTTTCTTT.

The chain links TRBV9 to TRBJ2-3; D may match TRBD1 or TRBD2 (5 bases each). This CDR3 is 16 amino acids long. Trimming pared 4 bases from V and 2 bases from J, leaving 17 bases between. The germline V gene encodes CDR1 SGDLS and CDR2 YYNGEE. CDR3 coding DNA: TGTGCCAGCAGCATGACAGCGGACGGCTACACAGATACGCAGTATTTT. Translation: CASSMTADGYTDTQYF.

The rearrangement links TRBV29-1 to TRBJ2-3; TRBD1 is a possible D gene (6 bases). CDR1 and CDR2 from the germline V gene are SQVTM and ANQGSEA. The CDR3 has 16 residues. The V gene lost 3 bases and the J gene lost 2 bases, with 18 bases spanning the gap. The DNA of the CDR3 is TGCAGCGTTGAGGGGGCCATCGGGGAATCCACAGATACGCAGTATTTT. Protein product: CSVEGAIGESTDTQYF.

The CDR3 DNA sequence: TGTGCCAGCGGCGGACAGGCGCAGGGCTACGAGCAGTACTTC. It specifies CASGGQAQGYEQYF. V is TRBV14 and J is TRBJ2-7; 7 nucleotides line up with TRBD1. Trimming took 8 bases from V and 3 from J; bases not matched to a gene: 10. The germline gives CDR1 SGHDN, CDR2 FVKESK. The CDR3 extends over 14 amino acids.

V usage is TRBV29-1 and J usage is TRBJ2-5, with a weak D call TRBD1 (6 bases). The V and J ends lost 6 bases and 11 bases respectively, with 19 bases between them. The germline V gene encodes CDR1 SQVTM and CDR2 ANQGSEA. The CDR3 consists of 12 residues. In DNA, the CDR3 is TGCAGCGTCTGGACAGCCCAGGGAGAGCAGTACTTC. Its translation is CSVWTAQGEQYF.

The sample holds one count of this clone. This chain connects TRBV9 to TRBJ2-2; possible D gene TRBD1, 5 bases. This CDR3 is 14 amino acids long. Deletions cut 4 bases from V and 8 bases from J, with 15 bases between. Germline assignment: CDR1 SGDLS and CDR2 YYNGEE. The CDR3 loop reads CASSLDKGLGELFF. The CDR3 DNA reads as TGTGCCAGCAGCTTAGATAAGGGGCTGGGGGAGCTGTTTTTT.

The CDR3 DNA follows: TGTGCCAGCAGCTTACTACAGGATAATTCACCCCTCCACTTT. It encodes CASSLLQDNSPLHF. This chain joins TRBV5-6 and TRBJ1-6; D is perhaps TRBD1 (5 bases). The CDR3 spans 14 residues. CDR1 and CDR2 (germline): SGHDT, YYEEEE. V was shortened by 2 bases and J by 5 bases, with 8 bases between the two germline ends.

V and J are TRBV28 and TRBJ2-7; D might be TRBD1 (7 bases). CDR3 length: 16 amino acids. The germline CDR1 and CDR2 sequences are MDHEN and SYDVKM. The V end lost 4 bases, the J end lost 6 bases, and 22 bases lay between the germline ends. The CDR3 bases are TGTGCCAGCAGTTCATATGACAGGGCCCGTAGCGGCGAGCAGTACTTC. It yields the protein CASSSYDRARSGEQYF.

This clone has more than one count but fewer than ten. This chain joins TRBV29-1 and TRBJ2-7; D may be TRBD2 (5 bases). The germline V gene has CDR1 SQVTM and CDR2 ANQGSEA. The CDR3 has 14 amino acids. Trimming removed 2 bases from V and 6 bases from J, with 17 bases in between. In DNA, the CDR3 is TGCAGCGTTGAATTCGGGCTTCTAGCCACCGAGCAGTACTTC. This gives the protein CSVEFGLLATEQYF.

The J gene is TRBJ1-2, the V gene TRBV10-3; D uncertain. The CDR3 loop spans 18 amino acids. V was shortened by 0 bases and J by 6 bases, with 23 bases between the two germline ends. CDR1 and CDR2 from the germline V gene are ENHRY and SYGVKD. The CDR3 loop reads CAISESLYTGRRSDGYTF. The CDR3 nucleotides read TGTGCCATCAGTGAGTCTTTGTATACGGGTAGGAGGTCGGATGGCTACACCTTC.

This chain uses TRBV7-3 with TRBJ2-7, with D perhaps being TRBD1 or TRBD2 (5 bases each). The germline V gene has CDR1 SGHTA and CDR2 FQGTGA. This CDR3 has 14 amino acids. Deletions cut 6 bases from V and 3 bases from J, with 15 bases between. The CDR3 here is CASSQGGGRYEQYF. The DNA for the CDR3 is TGTGCCAGCAGTCAAGGTGGGGGACGCTACGAGCAGTACTTC.

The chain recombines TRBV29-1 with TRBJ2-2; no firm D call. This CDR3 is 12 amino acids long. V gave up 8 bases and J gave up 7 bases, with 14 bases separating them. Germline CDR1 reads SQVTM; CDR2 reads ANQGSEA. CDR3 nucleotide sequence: TGCAGCACCACAATTGGTGGCGGGGAGCTGTTTTTT. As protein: CSTTIGGGELFF.

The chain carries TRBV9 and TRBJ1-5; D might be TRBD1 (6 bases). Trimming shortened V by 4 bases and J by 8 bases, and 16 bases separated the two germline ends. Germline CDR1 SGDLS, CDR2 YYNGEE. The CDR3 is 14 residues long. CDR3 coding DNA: TGTGCCAGCAGCCCAGAGGACAGTCAGGAGCCCCAGCATTTT. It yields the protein CASSPEDSQEPQHF.

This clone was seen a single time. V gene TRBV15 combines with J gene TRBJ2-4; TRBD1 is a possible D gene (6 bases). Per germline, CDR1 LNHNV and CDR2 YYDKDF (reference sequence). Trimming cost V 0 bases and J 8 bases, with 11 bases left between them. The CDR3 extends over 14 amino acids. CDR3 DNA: TGTGCCACCAGCAGAGAATCAGGGGCGGACATTCAGTACTTC. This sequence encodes CATSRESGADIQYF.

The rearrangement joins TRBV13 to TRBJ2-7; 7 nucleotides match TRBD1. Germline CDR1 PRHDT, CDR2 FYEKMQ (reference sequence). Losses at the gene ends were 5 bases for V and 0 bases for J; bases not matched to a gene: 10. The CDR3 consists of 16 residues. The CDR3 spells CASSTTGTEISYEQYF. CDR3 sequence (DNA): TGTGCCAGCAGCACGACCGGGACAGAGATCTCCTACGAGCAGTACTTC.

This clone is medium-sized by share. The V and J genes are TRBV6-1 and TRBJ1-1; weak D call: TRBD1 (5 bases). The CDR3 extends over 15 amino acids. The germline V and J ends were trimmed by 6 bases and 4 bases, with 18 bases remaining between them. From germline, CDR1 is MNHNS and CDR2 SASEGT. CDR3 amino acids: CASSLATAGATEAFF. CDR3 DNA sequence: TGTGCCAGCAGCCTCGCCACAGCCGGGGCCACTGAAGCTTTCTTT.

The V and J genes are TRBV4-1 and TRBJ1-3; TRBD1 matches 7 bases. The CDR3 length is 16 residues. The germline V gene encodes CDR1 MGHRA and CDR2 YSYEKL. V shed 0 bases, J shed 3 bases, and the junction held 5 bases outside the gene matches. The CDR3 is CASSQDTGAIGNTIYF. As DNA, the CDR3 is TGCGCCAGCAGCCAAGATACAGGGGCTATTGGAAACACCATATATTTT.

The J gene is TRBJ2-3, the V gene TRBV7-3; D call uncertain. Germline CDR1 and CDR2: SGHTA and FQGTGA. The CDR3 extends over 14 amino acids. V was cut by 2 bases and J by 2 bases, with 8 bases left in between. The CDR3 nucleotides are TGTGCCAGCAGCTTAGCGGACGACACAGATACGCAGTATTTT. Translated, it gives CASSLADDTDTQYF.

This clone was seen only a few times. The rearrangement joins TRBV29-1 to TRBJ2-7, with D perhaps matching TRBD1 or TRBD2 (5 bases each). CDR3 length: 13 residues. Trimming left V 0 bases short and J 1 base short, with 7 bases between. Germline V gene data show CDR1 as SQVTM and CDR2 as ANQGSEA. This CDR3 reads CSVEEGTSYEQYF. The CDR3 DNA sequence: TGCAGCGTTGAAGAGGGGACGTCCTACGAGCAGTACTTC.

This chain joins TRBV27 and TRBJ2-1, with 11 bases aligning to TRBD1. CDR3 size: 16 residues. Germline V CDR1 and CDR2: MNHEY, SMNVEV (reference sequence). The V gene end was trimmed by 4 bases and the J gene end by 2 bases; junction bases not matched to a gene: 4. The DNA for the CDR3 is TGTGCCAGCAGTTCGTGGACAGGGGGCACCTACAATGAGCAGTTCTTC. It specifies CASSSWTGGTYNEQFF.

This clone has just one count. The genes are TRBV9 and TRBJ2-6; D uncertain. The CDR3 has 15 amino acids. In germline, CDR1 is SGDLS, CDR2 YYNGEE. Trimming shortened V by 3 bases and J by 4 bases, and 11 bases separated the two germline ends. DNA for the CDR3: TGTGCCAGCAGCGGGTTGGCGAGCGGGGCCAACGTCCTGACTTTC. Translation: CASSGLASGANVLTF.

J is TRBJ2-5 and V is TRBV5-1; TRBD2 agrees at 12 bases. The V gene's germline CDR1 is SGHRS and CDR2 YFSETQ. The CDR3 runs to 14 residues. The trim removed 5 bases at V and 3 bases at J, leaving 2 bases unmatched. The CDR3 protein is CASRRLAGEETQYF. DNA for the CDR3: TGCGCCAGCAGAAGACTAGCGGGGGAAGAGACCCAGTACTTC.

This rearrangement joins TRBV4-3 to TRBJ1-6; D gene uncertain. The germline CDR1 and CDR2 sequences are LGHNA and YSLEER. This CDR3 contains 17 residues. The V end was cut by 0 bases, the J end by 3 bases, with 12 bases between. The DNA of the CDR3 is TGCGCCAGCAGCCAAGATAGGGTGGCCGTCTATAATTCACCCCTCCACTTT. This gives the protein CASSQDRVAVYNSPLHF.